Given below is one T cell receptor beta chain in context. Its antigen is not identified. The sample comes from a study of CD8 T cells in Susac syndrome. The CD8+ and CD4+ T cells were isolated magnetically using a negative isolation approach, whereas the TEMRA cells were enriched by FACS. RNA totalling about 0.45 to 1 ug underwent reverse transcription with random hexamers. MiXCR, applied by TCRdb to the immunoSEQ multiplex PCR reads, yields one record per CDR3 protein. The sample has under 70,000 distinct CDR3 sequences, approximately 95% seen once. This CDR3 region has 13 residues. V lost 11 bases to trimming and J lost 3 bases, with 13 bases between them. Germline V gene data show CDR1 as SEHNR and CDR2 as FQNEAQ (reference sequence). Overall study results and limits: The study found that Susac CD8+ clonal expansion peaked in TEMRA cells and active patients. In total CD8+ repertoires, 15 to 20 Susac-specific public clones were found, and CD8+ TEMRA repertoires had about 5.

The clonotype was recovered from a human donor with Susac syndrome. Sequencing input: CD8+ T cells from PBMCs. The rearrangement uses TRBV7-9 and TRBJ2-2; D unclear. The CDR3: CAASRDYTGELFF. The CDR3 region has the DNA TGTGCCGCTTCCCGAGACTACACCGGGGAGCTGTTTTTT.